This T cell receptor (beta chain) emerged from a study of response to subunit inactivated influenza vaccine. Regarding the study as a whole: Each seasonal influenza vaccination, the authors suggested, recruits few new T cells.

The length of the CDR3 is 11 residues. Trimming took 0 bases from V and 10 from J, leaving 6 bases between them. Germline V gives CDR1 LGHDT, CDR2 YNNKEL (reference sequence). TCRdb called the RT-PCR reads again in MiXCR, with one record for every CDR3 protein. The sample consists of 400,000 to 650,000 distinct CDR3 sequences, 6.5% to 8% of them appearing once. Concerning this clonotype itself: Its antigen is unknown.

This TCR came from a man between 50 and 69 years old who received an inactivated influenza vaccine. This chain uses TRBV3-1 with TRBJ1-1, with unresolved D. The specimen comprised PBMCs from blood, sampled roughly 24 months after vaccination. CDR3 amino acids: CASSQDRRAFF. DNA for the CDR3: TGTGCCAGCAGCCAAGACAGGCGAGCTTTCTTT.